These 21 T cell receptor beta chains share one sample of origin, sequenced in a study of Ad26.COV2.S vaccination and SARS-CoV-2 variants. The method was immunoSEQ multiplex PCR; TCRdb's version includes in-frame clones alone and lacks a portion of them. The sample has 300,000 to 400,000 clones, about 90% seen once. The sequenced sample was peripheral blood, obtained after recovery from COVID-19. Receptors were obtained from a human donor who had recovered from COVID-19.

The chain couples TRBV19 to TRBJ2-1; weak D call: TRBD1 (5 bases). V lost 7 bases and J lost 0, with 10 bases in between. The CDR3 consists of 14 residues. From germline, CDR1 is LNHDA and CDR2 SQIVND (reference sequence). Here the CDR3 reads CASKWGFSYNEQFF. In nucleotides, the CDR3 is TGTGCCAGTAAATGGGGCTTCTCCTACAATGAGCAGTTCTTC.

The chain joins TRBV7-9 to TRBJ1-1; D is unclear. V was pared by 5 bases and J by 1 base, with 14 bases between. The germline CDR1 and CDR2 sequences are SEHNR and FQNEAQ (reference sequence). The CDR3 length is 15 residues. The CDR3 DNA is TGTGCCAGCAGCCTATCTAGAGCAGAGAACACTGAAGCTTTCTTT. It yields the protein CASSLSRAENTEAFF.

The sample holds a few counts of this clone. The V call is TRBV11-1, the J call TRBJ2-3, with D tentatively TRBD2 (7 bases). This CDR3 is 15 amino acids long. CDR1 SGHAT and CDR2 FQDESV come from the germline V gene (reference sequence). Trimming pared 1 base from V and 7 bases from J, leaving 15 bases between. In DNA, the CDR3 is TGTGCCAGCAGCTTAGTCGGGGGGCGCACGTATACGCAGTATTTT. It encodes CASSLVGGRTYTQYF.

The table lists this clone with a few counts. The CDR3 DNA is TGTGCCAGCAGCTTGGGGACTAGCGGGAACAACGAGCAGTACTTC. Translating it yields CASSLGTSGNNEQYF. The chain combines TRBV5-6 with TRBJ2-7; 12 bases line up with TRBD2. The CDR3 is 15 amino acids. Trimming cost V 0 bases and J 5 bases; bases outside gene matches: 3. CDR1 SGHDT and CDR2 YYEEEE come from the germline V gene.

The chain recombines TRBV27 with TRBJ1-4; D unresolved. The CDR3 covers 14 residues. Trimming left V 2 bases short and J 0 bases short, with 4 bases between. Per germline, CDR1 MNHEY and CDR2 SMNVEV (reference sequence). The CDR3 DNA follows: TGTGCCAGCAGTTTACTGACAACTAATGAAAAACTGTTTTTT. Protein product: CASSLLTTNEKLFF.

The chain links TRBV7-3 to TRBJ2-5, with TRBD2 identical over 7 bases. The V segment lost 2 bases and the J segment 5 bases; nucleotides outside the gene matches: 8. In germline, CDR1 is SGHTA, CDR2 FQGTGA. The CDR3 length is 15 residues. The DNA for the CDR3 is TGTGCCAGCAGCTTATCCCCAGTGGGGGGGGAGACCCAGTACTTC. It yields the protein CASSLSPVGGETQYF.

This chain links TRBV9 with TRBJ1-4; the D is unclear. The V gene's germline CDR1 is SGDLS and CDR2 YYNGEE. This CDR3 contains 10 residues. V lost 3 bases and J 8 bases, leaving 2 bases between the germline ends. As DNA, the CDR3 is TGTGCCAGCAGCGGGGAAAAACTGTTTTTT. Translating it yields CASSGEKLFF.

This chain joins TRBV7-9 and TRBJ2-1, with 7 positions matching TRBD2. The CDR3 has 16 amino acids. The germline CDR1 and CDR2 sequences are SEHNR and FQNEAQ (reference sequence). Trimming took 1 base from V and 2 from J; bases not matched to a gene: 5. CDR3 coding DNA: TGTGCCAGCAGCTTAGGCGGGGGTCTGGCCTACAATGAGCAGTTCTTC. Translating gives CASSLGGGLAYNEQFF.

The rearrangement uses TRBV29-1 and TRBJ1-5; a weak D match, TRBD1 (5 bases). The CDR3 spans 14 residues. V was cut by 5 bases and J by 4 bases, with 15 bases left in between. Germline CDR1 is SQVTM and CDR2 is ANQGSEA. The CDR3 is CSVTQGQKNQPQHF. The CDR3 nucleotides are TGCAGCGTTACCCAGGGCCAAAAAAATCAGCCCCAGCATTTT.

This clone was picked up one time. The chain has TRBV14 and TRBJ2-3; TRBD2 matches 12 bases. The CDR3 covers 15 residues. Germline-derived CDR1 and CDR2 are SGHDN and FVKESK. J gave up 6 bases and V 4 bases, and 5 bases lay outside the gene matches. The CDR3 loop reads CASSLRTSGADTQYF. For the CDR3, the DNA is TGTGCCAGCAGCCTTCGGACTAGCGGGGCTGATACGCAGTATTTT.

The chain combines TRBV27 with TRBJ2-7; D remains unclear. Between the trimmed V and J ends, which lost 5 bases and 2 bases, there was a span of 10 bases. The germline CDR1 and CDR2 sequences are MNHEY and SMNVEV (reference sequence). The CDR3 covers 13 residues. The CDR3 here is CASSAGFTYEQYF. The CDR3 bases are TGTGCCAGCAGTGCTGGCTTTACCTACGAGCAGTACTTC.

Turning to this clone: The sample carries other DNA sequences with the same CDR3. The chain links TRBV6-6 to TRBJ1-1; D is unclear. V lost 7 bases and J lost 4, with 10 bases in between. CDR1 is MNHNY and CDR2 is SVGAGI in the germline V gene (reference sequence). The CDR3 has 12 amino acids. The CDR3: CASTPGGTEAFF. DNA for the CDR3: TGTGCCAGCACCCCCGGAGGCACTGAAGCTTTCTTT.

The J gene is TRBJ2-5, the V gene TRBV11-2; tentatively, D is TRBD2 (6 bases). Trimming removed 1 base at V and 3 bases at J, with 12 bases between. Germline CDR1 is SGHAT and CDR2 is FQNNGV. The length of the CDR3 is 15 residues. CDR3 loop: CASSLGGVREETQYF. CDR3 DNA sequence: TGTGCCAGCAGCTTAGGGGGGGTGAGAGAAGAGACCCAGTACTTC.

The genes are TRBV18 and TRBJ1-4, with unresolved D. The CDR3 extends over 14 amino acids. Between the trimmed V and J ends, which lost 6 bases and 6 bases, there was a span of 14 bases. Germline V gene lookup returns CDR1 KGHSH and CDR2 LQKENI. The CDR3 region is CASSPRGADEKLFF. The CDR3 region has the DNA TGTGCCAGCTCCCCTCGGGGAGCAGATGAAAAACTGTTTTTT.

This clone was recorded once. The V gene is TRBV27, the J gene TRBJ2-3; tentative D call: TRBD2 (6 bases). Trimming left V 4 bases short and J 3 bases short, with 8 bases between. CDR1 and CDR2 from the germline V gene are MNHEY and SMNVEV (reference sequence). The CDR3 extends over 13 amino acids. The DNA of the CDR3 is TGTGCCAGCAGTTATGGGGGGACAGATACGCAGTATTTT. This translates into CASSYGGTDTQYF.

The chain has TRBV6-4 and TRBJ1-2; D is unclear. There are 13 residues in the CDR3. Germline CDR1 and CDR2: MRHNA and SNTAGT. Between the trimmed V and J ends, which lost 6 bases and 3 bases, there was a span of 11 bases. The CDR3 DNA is TGTGCCAGCAGGAACACGGCGGACTATGGCTACACCTTC. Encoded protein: CASRNTADYGYTF.

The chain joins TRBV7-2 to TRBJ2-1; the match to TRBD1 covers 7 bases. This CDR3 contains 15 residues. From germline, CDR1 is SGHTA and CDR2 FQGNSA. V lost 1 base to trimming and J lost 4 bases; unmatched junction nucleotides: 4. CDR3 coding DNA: TGTGCCAGCAGCTTAGTTCGGGACAGATACAATGAGCAGTTCTTC. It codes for CASSLVRDRYNEQFF.

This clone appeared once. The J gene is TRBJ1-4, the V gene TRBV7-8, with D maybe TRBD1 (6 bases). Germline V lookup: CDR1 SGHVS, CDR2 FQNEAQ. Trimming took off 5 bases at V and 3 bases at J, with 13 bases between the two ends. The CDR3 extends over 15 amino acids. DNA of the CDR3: TGTGCCAGCAGCCCCGGGGGGCCCTCTAATGAAAAACTGTTTTTT. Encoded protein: CASSPGGPSNEKLFF. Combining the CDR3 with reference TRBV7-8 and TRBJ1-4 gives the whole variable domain GAGVSQSPRYKVAKRGQDVALRCDPISGHVSLFWYQQALGQGPEFLTYFQNEAQLDKSGLPSDRFFAERPEGSVSTLKIQRTQQEDSAVYLCASSPGGPSNEKLFFGSGTQLSVL.

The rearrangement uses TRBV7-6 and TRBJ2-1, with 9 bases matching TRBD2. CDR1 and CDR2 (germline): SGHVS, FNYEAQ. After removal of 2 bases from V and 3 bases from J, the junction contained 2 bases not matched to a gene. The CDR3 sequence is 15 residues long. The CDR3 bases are TGTGCCAGCAGCTTACTAGCGGGGATCTACAATGAGCAGTTCTTC. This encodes CASSLLAGIYNEQFF.

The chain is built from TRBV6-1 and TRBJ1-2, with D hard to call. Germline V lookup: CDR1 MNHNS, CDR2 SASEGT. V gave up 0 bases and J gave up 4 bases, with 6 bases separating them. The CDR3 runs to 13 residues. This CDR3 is CASSEARSYGYTF. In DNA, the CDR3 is TGTGCCAGCAGTGAAGCGCGAAGCTATGGCTACACCTTC.

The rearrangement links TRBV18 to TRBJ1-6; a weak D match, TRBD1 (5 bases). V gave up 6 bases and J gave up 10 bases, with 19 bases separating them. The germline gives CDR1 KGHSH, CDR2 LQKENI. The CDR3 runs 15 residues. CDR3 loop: CASSLDGGTSSPLHF. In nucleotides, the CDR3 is TGTGCCAGCTCCCTGGACGGTGGGACGAGCTCACCCCTCCACTTT.